Shown below are 32 T cell receptor beta chains from a single sample sequenced in a study of blood T cell repertoires in COVID-19. Profiled with immunoSEQ multiplex PCR; TCRdb holds only in-frame clones, not every one. The sample lists roughly 200,000 clones; 88% were seen once. Sequencing used peripheral blood. These TCRs come from a man aged 18 to 30 with active or convalescent COVID-19.

The chain carries TRBV7-8 and TRBJ1-6; 9 bases agree with TRBD1. The CDR3 runs 14 residues. Germline trimming cut 6 bases from V and 13 bases from J; bases unmatched to any gene: 10. Per germline, CDR1 SGHVS and CDR2 FQNEAQ. CDR3 sequence: CASRTGQGGPPLHF. The CDR3 coding sequence is TGTGCCAGCAGAACGGGACAGGGAGGGCCCCCCCTCCACTTT.

The chain couples TRBV28 to TRBJ1-1; no clear D gene. The CDR3 spans 13 residues. Germline V CDR1 and CDR2: MDHEN, SYDVKM. V lost 1 base, J lost 7 bases, and 10 bases lay in between. Here the CDR3 reads CASSLFLGDEAFF. The DNA of the CDR3 is TGTGCCAGCAGTTTATTTCTGGGAGATGAAGCTTTCTTT.

This chain uses TRBV5-6 with TRBJ2-5; 10 nucleotides agree with TRBD2. CDR3 length: 14 amino acids. Germline CDR1 and CDR2: SGHDT and YYEEEE. V lost 4 bases, J lost 6 bases, and 6 bases stayed unmatched. This CDR3 is CASSRSGRGQTQYF. The CDR3 DNA reads TGTGCCAGCAGCCGAAGCGGGAGGGGCCAGACCCAGTACTTC. Full variable domain (missing parts from reference TRBV5-6 and TRBJ2-5): DAGVTQSPTHLIKTRGQQVTLRCSPKSGHDTVSWYQQALGQGPQFIFQYYEEEERQRGNFPDRFSGHQFPNYSSELNVNALLLGDSALYLCASSRSGRGQTQYFGPGTRLLVL.

The rearrangement joins TRBV30 to TRBJ1-1; TRBD1 might be the D (6 bases). Looked up from germline, CDR1 is GTSNPN and CDR2 is SVGIG (reference sequence). The CDR3 length is 16 residues. The ends were cut back, 0 bases at V and 1 base at J, with 15 bases in the middle. DNA of the CDR3: TGTGCCTGGAGTGTTGGGGGGGACACACCGAACACTGAAGCTTTCTTT. Translation: CAWSVGGDTPNTEAFF.

CDR3 sequence reads: CASSSGGLNIQYF. The CDR3 region has the DNA TGTGCCAGCAGCTCAGGGGGTTTGAACATTCAGTACTTC. This sequence joins TRBV7-9 and TRBJ2-4; 7 bases are shared with TRBD1. This CDR3 is 13 amino acids long. J lost 7 bases, V lost 4 bases, and 4 bases had no gene match. Per the germline V gene, CDR1 is SEHNR and CDR2 is FQNEAQ (reference sequence).

This chain connects TRBV24-1 to TRBJ1-2; the D gene is possibly TRBD1 (6 bases). V lost 4 bases and J 2 bases, leaving 7 bases between the germline ends. The CDR3 is 13 residues long. Per germline, CDR1 KGHDR and CDR2 SFDVKD. The chain's CDR3 is CATSDDRNYGYTF. CDR3 bases: TGTGCCACCAGTGACGACAGGAACTATGGCTACACCTTC.

The V call is TRBV19, the J call TRBJ2-1; D is unclear. The CDR3 sequence is 14 residues long. CDR1 and CDR2 from the germline V gene are LNHDA and SQIVND (reference sequence). Trimming pared 11 bases from V and 5 bases from J, leaving 19 bases between. Written as DNA, the CDR3 is TGTGCCGCAGCGAATCCCCCCATGGACAATGAGCAGTTCTTC. Encoded protein: CAAANPPMDNEQFF. Complete variable domain (other parts from reference TRBV19 and TRBJ2-1): DGGITQSPKYLFRKEGQNVTLSCEQNLNHDAMYWYRQDPGQGLRLIYYSQIVNDFQKGDIAEGYSVSREKKESFPLTVTSAQKNPTAFYLCAAANPPMDNEQFFGPGTRLTVL.

The rearrangement links TRBV27 to TRBJ2-2; TRBD2 aligns across 9 bases. V was pared by 9 bases and J by 4 bases, with 9 bases of the junction left unmatched. CDR3 size: 15 residues. Germline lookup yields CDR1 MNHEY and CDR2 SMNVEV (reference sequence). CDR3 sequence (DNA): TGTGCCAGTCTATTAGCGGGAGATCCCACCGGGGAGCTGTTTTTT. Translation: CASLLAGDPTGELFF.

This chain uses TRBV15 with TRBJ2-1; no clear D gene. This CDR3 region has 17 residues. The germline V gene encodes CDR1 LNHNV and CDR2 YYDKDF (reference sequence). Between the trimmed V and J ends, which lost 1 base and 0 bases, there was a span of 13 bases. CDR3 bases: TGTGCCACCAGCAGAGGTCCGCAAGCTTACTCCTACAATGAGCAGTTCTTC. Protein: CATSRGPQAYSYNEQFF.

This clone was counted a single time. The V gene is TRBV3-1 (or the pseudogene TRBV3-2), the J gene TRBJ2-5; 7 bases are a match to TRBD2. Germline loops: CDR1 LGHDT, CDR2 YNNKEL (reference sequence). This CDR3 spans 16 amino acids. Trimming cost V 3 bases and J 3 bases; bases outside gene matches: 10. Here the CDR3 DNA reads TGTGCCAGCAGCCACTACGAGCGGGACGTTGAAGAGACCCAGTACTTC. It encodes CASSHYERDVEETQYF.

The chain has TRBV7-8 and TRBJ2-7, with TRBD1 identical over 7 bases. The CDR3 spans 18 residues. CDR1 and CDR2 (germline): SGHVS, FQNEAQ. Trimming at V came to 2 bases and at J to 2 bases, leaving 15 bases not matched to a gene. The CDR3 region has the DNA TGTGCCAGCAGCTTAACAAGGGCGAGACAGGGAAAGACCTACGAGCAGTACTTC. This codes for CASSLTRARQGKTYEQYF. Together with reference TRBV7-8 and TRBJ2-7, the CDR3 gives the full variable domain: GAGVSQSPRYKVAKRGQDVALRCDPISGHVSLFWYQQALGQGPEFLTYFQNEAQLDKSGLPSDRFFAERPEGSVSTLKIQRTQQEDSAVYLCASSLTRARQGKTYEQYFGPGTRLTVT.

As to this clone: This specimen includes other DNA sequences encoding the same CDR3. The chain is built from TRBV18 and TRBJ1-5; no firm D call. Trimming removed 4 bases at V and 0 bases at J, with 4 bases between. Germline CDR1 is KGHSH and CDR2 is LQKENI. The CDR3 is 13 amino acids. CDR3 protein: CASSLYSNQPQHF. The CDR3 region has the DNA TGTGCCAGCTCACTGTATAGCAATCAGCCCCAGCATTTT.

V and J are TRBV28 and TRBJ1-5, with 7 bases identical to TRBD1. V lost 5 bases, J lost 1 base, and 8 bases stayed unmatched. CDR1 and CDR2 from the germline V gene are MDHEN and SYDVKM. The CDR3 length is 16 residues. The DNA for the CDR3 is TGTGCCAGCAGTGAAACAGGGGCTGGCAGCAATCAGCCCCAGCATTTT. It is translated as CASSETGAGSNQPQHF. Using reference TRBV28 and TRBJ1-5 for the parts outside the CDR3, the full variable domain is DVKVTQSSRYLVKRTGEKVFLECVQDMDHENMFWYRQDPGLGLRLIYFSYDVKMKEKGDIPEGYSVSREKKERFSLILESASTNQTSMYLCASSETGAGSNQPQHFGDGTRLSIL.

The V and J genes are TRBV28 and TRBJ2-1, with D tentatively TRBD1 (6 bases). The CDR3 contains 18 residues. V gave up 6 bases and J gave up 5 bases, with 26 bases separating them. Germline CDR1 reads MDHEN; CDR2 reads SYDVKM. The CDR3 loop reads CASSSATGLGGSNNEQFF. CDR3 nucleotide sequence: TGTGCCAGCAGCTCCGCCACAGGGTTAGGCGGCTCGAACAATGAGCAGTTCTTC. The variable domain in full, completed from reference TRBV28 and TRBJ2-1, reads DVKVTQSSRYLVKRTGEKVFLECVQDMDHENMFWYRQDPGLGLRLIYFSYDVKMKEKGDIPEGYSVSREKKERFSLILESASTNQTSMYLCASSSATGLGGSNNEQFFGPGTRLTVL.

V usage is TRBV30 and J usage is TRBJ1-6, with 7 bases lining up with TRBD1. The CDR3 is 15 amino acids. CDR1 and CDR2 from the germline V gene are GTSNPN and SVGIG (reference sequence). V was pared by 3 bases and J by 5 bases, with 7 bases of the junction left unmatched. CDR3 region: CAWRLPGTDNSPLHF. The DNA of the CDR3 is TGTGCCTGGAGACTCCCCGGGACAGATAATTCACCCCTCCACTTT.

The V and J genes are TRBV2 and TRBJ1-6; 8 bases match TRBD1. The CDR3 consists of 16 residues. After removal of 8 bases from V and 4 bases from J, the junction contained 10 bases not matched to a gene. Germline lookup yields CDR1 SNHLY and CDR2 FYNNEI. The CDR3 coding sequence is TGTGCCAGCGTAAAGCGACAGGGGCGATATAATTCACCCCTCCACTTT. Residues: CASVKRQGRYNSPLHF. Variable domain in full (rest from reference TRBV2 and TRBJ1-6): EPEVTQTPSHQVTQMGQEVILRCVPISNHLYFYWYRQILGQKVEFLVSFYNNEISEKSEIFDDQFSVERPDGSNFTLKIRSTKLEDSAMYFCASVKRQGRYNSPLHFGNGTRLTVT.

V is TRBV5-1 and J is TRBJ2-3; the D gene is possibly TRBD2 (5 bases). The CDR3 runs to 13 residues. From germline, CDR1 is SGHRS and CDR2 YFSETQ. V lost 2 bases to trimming and J lost 8 bases, with 12 bases between them. The CDR3 nucleotides are TGCGCCAGCAGCTTACGGGATACGAGTACGCAGTATTTT. It codes for CASSLRDTSTQYF.

This sequence joins TRBV5-1 and TRBJ2-4; a possible D gene is TRBD1 (5 bases). The CDR3 covers 17 residues. V was shortened by 5 bases and J by 7 bases, with 25 bases between the two germline ends. Germline CDR1 and CDR2: SGHRS and YFSETQ. In DNA form, the CDR3 reads TGCGCCAGCAGTCACAGTCCCCCGTTCCAGGGTAGCAACATTCAGTACTTC. Translation gives CASSHSPPFQGSNIQYF.

This clone was observed once. V usage is TRBV4-3 and J usage is TRBJ2-7; the match to TRBD1 covers 9 bases. Germline CDR1 reads LGHNA; CDR2 reads YSLEER. The length of the CDR3 is 19 residues. The junction had 16 bases not matched to a gene; V was cut back by 1 base and J by 3 bases. CDR3: CASSQVVTSPGTGSYEQYF. In nucleotides, the CDR3 is TGCGCCAGCAGCCAAGTTGTCACATCCCCCGGGACAGGGAGCTACGAGCAGTACTTC.

The chain carries TRBV10-3 and TRBJ1-1; D ambiguous. The CDR3 extends over 11 amino acids. Between the trimmed V and J ends, which lost 6 bases and 5 bases, there was a span of 7 bases. Germline assignment: CDR1 ENHRY and CDR2 SYGVKD. The CDR3 DNA follows: TGTGCCATCAGGCGCGAAACTGAAGCTTTCTTT. Protein product: CAIRRETEAFF.

Points on this clone: In the same sample, other DNA sequences code for this CDR3. This rearrangement joins TRBV7-3 to TRBJ2-3; 12 bases map to TRBD2. Germline V gene data show CDR1 as SGHTA and CDR2 as FQGTGA. CDR3 length: 15 residues. With V trimmed by 5 bases and J by 0 bases, 0 bases remained unmatched. The CDR3, as DNA: TGTGCCAGCAGCCTAGCGGGAGGGAGCACAGATACGCAGTATTTT. Its translation is CASSLAGGSTDTQYF.

The chain links TRBV20-1 to TRBJ2-7; TRBD2 might be the D (6 bases). The CDR3 runs 11 residues. Germline CDR1 DFQATT, CDR2 SNEGSKA (reference sequence). The V end lost 7 bases, the J end lost 5 bases, and 12 bases lay between the germline ends. The CDR3 is CSGRDVNEQYF. Here the CDR3 DNA reads TGCAGTGGGCGGGATGTTAACGAGCAGTACTTC.

CDR3: CASSQGGGPTNYGYTF. The CDR3 DNA reads as TGTGCCAGCAGCCAAGGGGGGGGGCCGACTAACTATGGCTACACCTTC. The rearrangement uses TRBV3-1 (or the pseudogene TRBV3-2) and TRBJ1-2; possible D gene TRBD1, 6 bases. This CDR3 is built from 16 residues. V lost 1 base, J lost 0 bases, and 12 bases lay in between. Germline V CDR1 and CDR2: LGHDT, YNNKEL (reference sequence).

V is TRBV6-5 and J is TRBJ2-7; 8 positions agree with TRBD2. Germline lookup yields CDR1 MNHEY and CDR2 SVGAGI. This CDR3 contains 14 residues. Germline trimming cut 8 bases from V and 1 base from J; bases unmatched to any gene: 7. The DNA for the CDR3 is TGTGCCAGCCGGGGGGGCGATACGTCCTACGAGCAGTACTTC. Translation gives CASRGGDTSYEQYF.

The gene calls are TRBV30 and TRBJ2-7; 7 bases fit TRBD2. CDR3 size: 14 residues. Germline V lookup: CDR1 GTSNPN, CDR2 SVGIG (reference sequence). Unmatched junction bases numbered 8, after V lost 0 bases and J lost 6 bases. The CDR3 loop reads CAWSVGSSSGEQYF. The CDR3 DNA sequence: TGTGCCTGGAGTGTAGGGTCCTCTAGCGGCGAGCAGTACTTC.

The V call is TRBV5-1, the J call TRBJ2-2; D may be TRBD1 (5 bases). This CDR3 region has 15 residues. The V and J ends lost 0 bases and 3 bases respectively, with 9 bases between them. The germline gives CDR1 SGHRS, CDR2 YFSETQ. CDR3 sequence reads: CASSLAQGDTGELFF. The CDR3 nucleotides read TGCGCCAGCAGCTTGGCCCAGGGTGACACCGGGGAGCTGTTTTTT.

The rearrangement joins TRBV5-4 to TRBJ2-7; 8 nucleotides agree with TRBD2. The CDR3 contains 13 residues. Germline values: CDR1 SGHNT, CDR2 YYREEE (reference sequence). V was pared by 5 bases and J by 3 bases, with 4 bases of the junction left unmatched. CDR3 bases: TGTGCCAGCAGTCCCAGCGGGAGCTACGAGCAGTACTTC. Translation: CASSPSGSYEQYF.

This clone appeared a few times. This chain uses TRBV6-6 with TRBJ2-3; perhaps TRBD1 as D (6 bases). The V and J ends lost 2 bases and 0 bases respectively, with 9 bases between them. The CDR3 consists of 15 residues. CDR1 and CDR2 from the germline V gene are MNHNY and SVGAGI (reference sequence). The DNA for the CDR3 is TGTGCCAGCAGTTACACAGGGTCTAGCACAGATACGCAGTATTTT. It translates to CASSYTGSSTDTQYF.

CDR3 amino acids: CASSIGTSSTDTQYF. CDR3 DNA sequence: TGTGCCAGTAGTATAGGGACTAGTTCAACAGATACGCAGTATTTT. The chain is built from TRBV19 and TRBJ2-3; 7 bases match TRBD2. The CDR3 is 15 residues long. The germline V gene encodes CDR1 LNHDA and CDR2 SQIVND (reference sequence). Unmatched junction bases numbered 4, after V lost 1 base and J lost 3 bases. Using reference TRBV19 and TRBJ2-3 for the parts outside the CDR3, the full variable domain is DGGITQSPKYLFRKEGQNVTLSCEQNLNHDAMYWYRQDPGQGLRLIYYSQIVNDFQKGDIAEGYSVSREKKESFPLTVTSAQKNPTAFYLCASSIGTSSTDTQYFGPGTRLTVL.

The chain joins TRBV14 to TRBJ1-2; 7 bases are a match to TRBD1. This CDR3 is built from 14 residues. From germline, CDR1 is SGHDN and CDR2 FVKESK. Trimming removed 1 base from V and 3 bases from J; junction bases left unmatched: 2. The CDR3: CASSQATGYYGYTF. CDR3 DNA sequence: TGTGCCAGCAGCCAAGCGACAGGGTACTATGGCTACACCTTC. Full variable domain (outside the CDR3, taken from reference TRBV14 and TRBJ1-2): EAGVTQFPSHSVIEKGQTVTLRCDPISGHDNLYWYRRVMGKEIKFLLHFVKESKQDESGMPNNRFLAERTGGTYSTLKVQPAELEDSGVYFCASSQATGYYGYTFGSGTRLTVV.

V usage is TRBV27 and J usage is TRBJ2-7; TRBD2 matches 7 bases. The V and J ends lost 4 bases and 2 bases, in that order; junction bases with no gene match: 11. Per the germline V gene, CDR1 is MNHEY and CDR2 is SMNVEV (reference sequence). CDR3 length equals 16 residues. DNA of the CDR3: TGTGCCAGCAGTTCACGGGGAGGGACGAAGGCCTACGAGCAGTACTTC. It encodes CASSSRGGTKAYEQYF.

The chain links TRBV5-6 to TRBJ2-1; 12 positions agree with TRBD2. Germline values: CDR1 SGHDT, CDR2 YYEEEE. The CDR3 spans 15 residues. Trimming removed 0 bases from V and 9 bases from J; junction bases left unmatched: 4. The CDR3 loop reads CASSLGLAGVLEQFF. CDR3 in DNA: TGTGCCAGCAGCTTGGGACTAGCGGGAGTCCTTGAGCAGTTCTTC.